This entry lists 24 T cell receptor beta chains sequenced from one sample in a study of radiation and T cells in renal cell carcinoma. Produced via immunoSEQ multiplex PCR; TCRdb's table is partial and in-frame only. The top ten hold roughly 20% of the sample, which has over 10,000 clones, less than 70% seen once. This sample's treatment: treatment-naive control, cytoreductive nephrectomy. The material sequenced was tumor tissue, taken from a patient whose treatment was nephrectomy without radiotherapy. All receptors come from a woman older than 75 with renal cell carcinoma.

This clone appeared a single time. The chain combines TRBV5-1 with TRBJ2-5, with TRBD2 matching 9 bases. This CDR3 has 15 amino acids. V lost 0 bases to trimming and J lost 5 bases; unmatched junction nucleotides: 5. Looked up from germline, CDR1 is SGHRS and CDR2 is YFSETQ. The DNA for the CDR3 is TGCGCCAGCAGCTTGGGCGGGGGGGCCATGGAGACCCAGTACTTC. Translating it yields CASSLGGGAMETQYF.

J is TRBJ2-3 and V is TRBV6-1; D gene ambiguous. CDR3 length equals 11 residues. The germline V gene has CDR1 MNHNS and CDR2 SASEGT. V lost 6 bases to trimming and J lost 2 bases, with 3 bases between them. The CDR3 region has the DNA TGTGCCAGCAGCCACACAGATACGCAGTATTTT. This gives the protein CASSHTDTQYF.

The rearrangement uses TRBV11-2 and TRBJ1-1, with D possibly being TRBD1 (6 bases). Deletions cut 6 bases from V and 9 bases from J, with 20 bases between. There are 14 residues in the CDR3. Germline V gene lookup returns CDR1 SGHAT and CDR2 FQNNGV. The chain's CDR3 is CASRGIGGRPKAFF. The CDR3 DNA follows: TGTGCCAGCAGGGGAATTGGGGGCCGGCCGAAAGCTTTCTTT.

The V and J genes are TRBV5-4 and TRBJ2-5, with D possibly being TRBD2 (6 bases). V was cut by 0 bases and J by 4 bases, with 10 bases left in between. Looked up from germline, CDR1 is SGHNT and CDR2 is YYREEE (reference sequence). This CDR3 contains 14 residues. DNA for the CDR3: TGTGCCAGCAGCTTGGCCGTGGGGGGAGAGACCCAGTACTTC. Translated, it gives CASSLAVGGETQYF.

The chain links TRBV21-1 to TRBJ2-7; the listed D gene, TRBD2, was not tested against the DNA. TRBV21-1 is designated a pseudogene. This CDR3 region has 18 residues. CDR3 sequence reads: CASSKALSGVRSSYEQYV. The CDR3 DNA follows: TGTGCCAGCAGCAAAGCGCTTTCGGGGGTGCGAAGCTCCTACGAGCAGTACGTC.

This clone was seen a few times. CDR3 sequence: CASSEDMAGYTF. The CDR3 DNA is TGTGCCAGCAGCGAGGACATGGCGGGCTACACCTTC. The V and J genes are TRBV9 and TRBJ1-2; tentative D call: TRBD1 (5 bases). Looked up from germline, CDR1 is SGDLS and CDR2 is YYNGEE. The CDR3 runs to 12 residues. V was shortened by 3 bases and J by 8 bases, with 11 bases between the two germline ends.

This clone has a handful of counts. V is TRBV7-2 and J is TRBJ2-7; 7 nucleotides agree with TRBD1. The CDR3 totals 16 residues. The V and J ends lost 1 base and 6 bases, in that order; junction bases with no gene match: 12. Germline V gene sequence: CDR1 SGHTA, CDR2 FQGNSA. The CDR3 DNA is TGTGCCAGCAGCTTAGGTAGGGGGCAGGCAGGGCCCGAGCAGTACGTC. Translated: CASSLGRGQAGPEQYV.

The J gene is TRBJ1-2, the V gene TRBV6-5, with a weak D call TRBD1 (6 bases). This CDR3 is 15 amino acids long. V was pared by 2 bases and J by 5 bases, with 15 bases between. From germline, CDR1 is MNHEY and CDR2 SVGAGI. The CDR3 DNA reads as TGTGCCAGCAGTTACGCATCAGGGGTCGGATATGGCTACACCTTC. Residues: CASSYASGVGYGYTF.

This clone was counted only a few times. The rearrangement links TRBV29-1 to TRBJ1-1; D is uncertain. Trimming removed 5 bases from V and 1 base from J, with 14 bases in between. Germline V CDR1 and CDR2: SQVTM, ANQGSEA. This CDR3 has 14 amino acids. CDR3: CSVRETFGNTEAFF. In DNA, the CDR3 is TGCAGCGTTAGGGAGACTTTTGGGAACACTGAAGCTTTCTTT.

This clone was seen a few times. The chain carries TRBV7-9 and TRBJ2-1, with D uncertain. Germline CDR1 and CDR2: SEHNR and FQNEAQ (reference sequence). The CDR3 spans 13 residues. V lost 3 bases to trimming and J lost 6 bases, with 9 bases between them. CDR3 protein: CASSFGSANEQFF. The CDR3 nucleotides read TGTGCCAGCAGCTTTGGAAGCGCCAATGAGCAGTTCTTC.

The chain is built from TRBV5-1 and TRBJ1-1; D possibly corresponds to TRBD1 (6 bases). This CDR3 has 14 amino acids. Germline V gene data show CDR1 as SGHRS and CDR2 as YFSETQ. V lost 5 bases and J lost 0, with 11 bases in between. The CDR3 loop reads CASSLQGMNTEAFF. The CDR3 DNA reads as TGCGCCAGCAGTTTACAGGGCATGAACACTGAAGCTTTCTTT.

This clone was seen a few times. The chain combines TRBV19 with TRBJ1-2; possibly TRBD1 for D (6 bases). V gave up 6 bases and J gave up 8 bases, with 13 bases separating them. Germline CDR1 is LNHDA and CDR2 is SQIVND (reference sequence). This CDR3 has 12 residues. Written as DNA, the CDR3 is TGTGCCAGTAGCCCACAGGGAGGCGGCTACACCTTC. It yields the protein CASSPQGGGYTF. Variable domain in full (rest from reference TRBV19 and TRBJ1-2): DGGITQSPKYLFRKEGQNVTLSCEQNLNHDAMYWYRQDPGQGLRLIYYSQIVNDFQKGDIAEGYSVSREKKESFPLTVTSAQKNPTAFYLCASSPQGGGYTFGSGTRLTVV.

The chain employs TRBV5-1 and TRBJ2-7; perhaps TRBD2 as D (5 bases). The CDR3 consists of 14 residues. Germline V gives CDR1 SGHRS, CDR2 YFSETQ. Deletions cut 0 bases from V and 0 bases from J, with 7 bases between. CDR3 sequence reads: CASSLAGSSYEQYV. CDR3 nucleotide sequence: TGCGCCAGCAGCTTGGCGGGGAGCTCCTACGAGCAGTACGTC.

The chain employs TRBV9 and TRBJ2-3; TRBD2 matches 8 bases. CDR3 length: 16 amino acids. The germline CDR1 and CDR2 sequences are SGDLS and YYNGEE. Trimming took 0 bases from V and 2 from J; bases not matched to a gene: 5. Written as DNA, the CDR3 is TGTGCCAGCAGCGTAGGGGGTAGCGGGGCCACAGATACGCAGTATTTT. Encoded protein: CASSVGGSGATDTQYF.

In its sample, this clone ranks as large. J is TRBJ2-6 and V is TRBV12-5, with TRBD2 matching over 7 bases. Per germline, CDR1 LGHNT and CDR2 FRNRAP. The V segment lost 4 bases and the J segment 2 bases; nucleotides outside the gene matches: 2. The CDR3 sequence is 15 residues long. The CDR3 reads CASGSGGTGANVLTF. CDR3 nucleotides: TGTGCTAGTGGTTCGGGGGGAACTGGGGCCAACGTCCTGACTTTC.

This clone was seen once. V and J are TRBV4-1 and TRBJ1-2; 8 bases are shared with TRBD1. Germline assignment: CDR1 MGHRA and CDR2 YSYEKL. The CDR3 loop spans 16 amino acids. The V gene end was trimmed by 4 bases and the J gene end by 5 bases; junction bases not matched to a gene: 12. Here the CDR3 reads CASSPLGAGGAYGYTF. CDR3 in DNA: TGCGCCAGCAGCCCCCTAGGGGCAGGGGGCGCTTATGGCTACACCTTC.

This rearrangement joins TRBV5-6 to TRBJ1-5; 9 bases match TRBD1. The CDR3 has 15 amino acids. Germline V gene lookup returns CDR1 SGHDT and CDR2 YYEEEE. J was trimmed by 4 bases and V by 5 bases; bases with no gene match: 7. The CDR3 here is CASSAAGQGNQPQHF. CDR3 DNA: TGTGCCAGCAGTGCCGCGGGACAGGGAAATCAGCCCCAGCATTTT.

The V and J genes are TRBV7-6 and TRBJ2-2; D might be TRBD2 (6 bases). This CDR3 comprises 16 residues. CDR1 and CDR2 from the germline V gene are SGHVS and FNYEAQ. V shed 0 bases and J shed 4 bases, with 12 bases lying between them. DNA of the CDR3: TGTGCCAGCAGCTTAGCGCTGGGGGGTTCCACCGGGGAGCTGTTTTTT. Residues: CASSLALGGSTGELFF.

The gene calls are TRBV5-6 and TRBJ2-1, with D perhaps matching TRBD1 (5 bases). Germline V gene data show CDR1 as SGHDT and CDR2 as YYEEEE. The length of the CDR3 is 13 residues. V lost 1 base and J lost 5, with 7 bases in between. The CDR3: CASSLIGDNEQFF. DNA for the CDR3: TGTGCCAGCAGCTTGATAGGGGACAATGAGCAGTTCTTC.

The chain is built from TRBV19 and TRBJ1-5; 8 positions agree with TRBD1. Germline values: CDR1 LNHDA, CDR2 SQIVND (reference sequence). The CDR3 runs to 14 residues. V was pared by 4 bases and J by 4 bases, with 3 bases of the junction left unmatched. The CDR3 DNA reads TGTGCCAGTAGTAACCAGGGGGCTAATCAGCCCCAGCATTTT. Amino acid sequence: CASSNQGANQPQHF.

In its sample, this clone ranks as medium-sized. The J gene is TRBJ2-5, the V gene TRBV28, with D possibly TRBD1 on 6 matching bases. CDR3 length: 13 amino acids. From germline, CDR1 is MDHEN and CDR2 SYDVKM. The V gene lost 7 bases and the J gene lost 6 bases, with 15 bases spanning the gap. The CDR3 is CASTTGWGKTQYF. CDR3 bases: TGTGCCAGCACAACAGGGTGGGGGAAGACCCAGTACTTC.

This clone has only one observation. This rearrangement joins TRBV2 to TRBJ2-2; 8 nucleotides agree with TRBD1. With V trimmed by 4 bases and J by 7 bases, 8 bases remained unmatched. In germline, CDR1 is SNHLY, CDR2 FYNNEI. This CDR3 is 15 amino acids long. CDR3 in amino acids: CASSVARGQDGELFF. Here the CDR3 DNA reads TGTGCCAGCAGTGTGGCCAGGGGGCAGGACGGGGAGCTGTTTTTT.

This clone showed up just once. This chain joins TRBV27 and TRBJ1-2; a possible D gene is TRBD1 (5 bases). Germline-derived CDR1 and CDR2 are MNHEY and SMNVEV (reference sequence). The CDR3 has 15 residues. V lost 6 bases and J lost 2, with 16 bases in between. The CDR3 loop is CASRRAGGANYGYTF. Here the CDR3 DNA reads TGTGCCAGCAGAAGGGCTGGAGGGGCCAACTATGGCTACACCTTC.

The CDR3 is CASSMGAAEKLFF. For the CDR3, the DNA is TGCGCCAGCAGCATGGGGGCGGCTGAAAAACTGTTTTTT. The genes are TRBV5-1 and TRBJ1-4; D possibly corresponds to TRBD1 (6 bases). CDR1 is SGHRS, CDR2 YFSETQ, per germline. The CDR3 contains 13 residues. V lost 4 bases, J lost 7 bases, and 11 bases lay in between.